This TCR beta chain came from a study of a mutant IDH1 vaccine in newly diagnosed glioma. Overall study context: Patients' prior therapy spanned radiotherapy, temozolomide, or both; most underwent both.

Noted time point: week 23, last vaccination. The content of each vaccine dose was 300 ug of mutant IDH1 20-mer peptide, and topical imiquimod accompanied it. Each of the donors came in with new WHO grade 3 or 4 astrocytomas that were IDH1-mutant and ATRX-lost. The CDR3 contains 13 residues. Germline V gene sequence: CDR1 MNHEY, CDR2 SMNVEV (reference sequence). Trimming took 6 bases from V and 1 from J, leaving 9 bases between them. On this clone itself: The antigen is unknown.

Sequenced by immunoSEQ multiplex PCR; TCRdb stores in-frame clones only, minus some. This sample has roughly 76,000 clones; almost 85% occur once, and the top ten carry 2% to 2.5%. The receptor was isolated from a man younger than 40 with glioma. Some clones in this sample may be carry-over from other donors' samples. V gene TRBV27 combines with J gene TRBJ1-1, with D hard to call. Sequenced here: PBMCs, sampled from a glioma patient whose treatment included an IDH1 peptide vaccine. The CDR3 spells CASRGSANTEAFF. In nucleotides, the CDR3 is TGTGCCAGCAGAGGTTCGGCGAACACTGAAGCTTTCTTT.